The clone carrying this T cell receptor beta chain was seen only once. This sample stems from a study of metastatic and nonmetastatic thyroid tumors. Patients had received no treatment of any kind before thyroid surgery. With MiXCR, TCRdb reprocessed the PCR reads. The data show 30,000 to 35,000 clones, about 16% seen once. Sequencing was performed on blood. The TCR comes from a female donor with papillary thyroid cancer or a benign thyroid nodule (not recorded which). Some clones in this sample may be carry-over from other donors' samples.

As DNA, the CDR3 is TGTGCCAGCAGCAGAGGCGGGAGCCCTGGTTACGAGCAGTACTTC. Amino acid sequence: CASSRGGSPGYEQYF. The J gene is TRBJ2-7, the V gene TRBV4-2; 7 nucleotides align to TRBD2. Germline V lookup: CDR1 LGHNA, CDR2 YNFKEQ. The CDR3 runs to 15 residues. The trim removed 5 bases at V and 4 bases at J, leaving 11 bases unmatched.